The 24 T cell receptor beta chains given below trace back to one sample, sequenced in a study of beta chain features in type 1 diabetes. Of the isolated RNA, all was reverse transcribed, and so the sequenced material was expressed TCRB transcripts. TCRdb's copy holds only in-frame clones and misses some; the assay was immunoSEQ multiplex PCR. The sample consists of a few hundred thousand clones, around 10% of them appearing once. The sequenced sample was naive CD4+ T cells from blood. These receptors all come from a young woman in good health.

The V and J genes are TRBV6-5 and TRBJ2-3, with 9 bases matching TRBD2. J was trimmed by 0 bases and V by 0 bases; bases with no gene match: 1. This CDR3 comprises 16 residues. CDR1 and CDR2 from the germline V gene are MNHEY and SVGAGI. The CDR3 region is CASSYSAGGSTDTQYF. For the CDR3, the DNA is TGTGCCAGCAGTTACTCCGCGGGAGGGAGCACAGATACGCAGTATTTT.

V and J are TRBV7-9 and TRBJ1-2; the match to TRBD1 covers 8 bases. The CDR3 has 13 amino acids. V trimming: 7 bases; J trimming: 4 bases; junction bases outside the gene matches: 5. CDR1 is SEHNR and CDR2 is FQNEAQ in the germline V gene (reference sequence). The CDR3 DNA reads as TGTGCCAGCACAGGGGGCATCGGCTATGGCTACACCTTC. Protein sequence: CASTGGIGYGYTF.

DNA for the CDR3: TGTGCCAGTAGTATAGATTCGGGAGTAAATACGCAGTATTTT. This sequence encodes CASSIDSGVNTQYF. The chain is built from TRBV19 and TRBJ2-3, with D perhaps matching TRBD2 (6 bases). Germline V CDR1 and CDR2: LNHDA, SQIVND (reference sequence). CDR3 length: 14 amino acids. Trimming left V 0 bases short and J 7 bases short, with 11 bases between.

The genes are TRBV18 and TRBJ2-5; a weak D match, TRBD2 (6 bases). The CDR3 length is 13 residues. Trimming cost V 5 bases and J 2 bases, with 9 bases left between them. CDR1 is KGHSH and CDR2 is LQKENI in the germline V gene. Here the CDR3 DNA reads TGTGCCAGCTCATACCGGGAGCAAGAGACCCAGTACTTC. Amino acids: CASSYREQETQYF.

This clone was recorded a few times. This chain uses TRBV29-1 with TRBJ2-7, with TRBD1 matching over 9 bases. J gave up 6 bases and V 6 bases, and 9 bases lay outside the gene matches. Germline values: CDR1 SQVTM, CDR2 ANQGSEA. This CDR3 has 13 amino acids. CDR3: CSVAMDRGGEQYF. CDR3 nucleotides: TGCAGCGTCGCCATGGACAGGGGAGGCGAGCAGTACTTC.

This chain joins TRBV14 and TRBJ2-2; D is unresolved. This CDR3 has 13 residues. The V gene's germline CDR1 is SGHDN and CDR2 FVKESK. With 4 bases removed from V and 7 bases from J, the gap between germline ends came to 10 bases. CDR3 sequence reads: CASSPGSYGELFF. CDR3 sequence (DNA): TGTGCCAGCAGCCCAGGATCCTACGGGGAGCTGTTTTTT.

This chain links TRBV18 with TRBJ2-5; D is possibly TRBD1 (5 bases). Germline values: CDR1 KGHSH, CDR2 LQKENI. The V end was cut by 1 base, the J end by 4 bases, with 13 bases between. This CDR3 has 15 amino acids. The CDR3 DNA reads as TGTGCCAGCTCACCACGGGGCGGCCGCGTAGAGACCCAGTACTTC. This sequence encodes CASSPRGGRVETQYF.

In this sample, this clone turned up a few times. The rearrangement links TRBV10-3 to TRBJ2-1; TRBD2 aligns across 12 bases. This CDR3 contains 17 residues. J was trimmed by 0 bases and V by 8 bases; bases with no gene match: 8. Germline lookup yields CDR1 ENHRY and CDR2 SYGVKD. CDR3 sequence (DNA): TGTGCCATCGGGGGACTAGCGGGTATTAGCTCCTACAATGAGCAGTTCTTC. Its protein product is CAIGGLAGISSYNEQFF.

This clone appeared a few times. The gene calls are TRBV27 and TRBJ2-5; perhaps TRBD1 as D (5 bases). The CDR3 extends over 15 amino acids. The V and J ends lost 1 base and 3 bases respectively, with 12 bases between them. Germline CDR1 is MNHEY and CDR2 is SMNVEV (reference sequence). Here the CDR3 reads CASSLWAAGKETQYF. CDR3 sequence (DNA): TGTGCCAGCAGTTTATGGGCGGCAGGGAAAGAGACCCAGTACTTC.

This clone showed up just a few times. This chain connects TRBV5-6 to TRBJ2-5, with 8 nucleotides matching TRBD1. Germline CDR1 SGHDT, CDR2 YYEEEE. Germline trimming cut 2 bases from V and 0 bases from J; bases unmatched to any gene: 3. The CDR3 length is 15 residues. CDR3 DNA sequence: TGTGCCAGCAGCTTTCTGGACAGGGACCAAGAGACCCAGTACTTC. It translates to CASSFLDRDQETQYF.

This clone has just a few counts. The CDR3 DNA follows: TGTGCCAGCAGGAAAACCGGGACTGGGACTGCCGGGGAGCTGTTTTTT. Residues: CASRKTGTGTAGELFF. V is TRBV11-1 and J is TRBJ2-2; possible D gene TRBD2, 6 bases. There are 16 residues in the CDR3. In germline, CDR1 is SGHAT, CDR2 FQDESV (reference sequence). V lost 6 bases, J lost 6 bases, and 20 bases lay in between.

This clone has just a few counts. The V gene is TRBV5-1, the J gene TRBJ2-7; 9 positions match TRBD2. J gave up 1 base and V 0 bases, and 5 bases lay outside the gene matches. The CDR3 has 16 amino acids. Germline V lookup: CDR1 SGHRS, CDR2 YFSETQ. CDR3 nucleotide sequence: TGCGCCAGCAGCTTGGGGACTAGCGCCCTTTCCTACGAGCAGTACTTC. Its protein product is CASSLGTSALSYEQYF.

The chain is built from TRBV14 and TRBJ2-3; D not certain. Germline lookup yields CDR1 SGHDN and CDR2 FVKESK. CDR3 length equals 13 residues. The ends were cut back, 0 bases at V and 6 bases at J, with 7 bases in the middle. CDR3 in DNA: TGTGCCAGCAGCCAAGAGGGCTGGGATACGCAGTATTTT. Its protein is CASSQEGWDTQYF.

The rearrangement uses TRBV28 and TRBJ2-5; possible D gene TRBD1, 6 bases. Germline CDR1 and CDR2: MDHEN and SYDVKM. The CDR3 loop spans 18 amino acids. Trimming took 6 bases from V and 1 from J, leaving 24 bases between them. The DNA of the CDR3 is TGTGCCAGCAGCTCCCGGAATACAGGGAAAAAGGGCCAAGAGACCCAGTACTTC. Protein: CASSSRNTGKKGQETQYF.

This clone was counted between two and nine times. The rearrangement uses TRBV11-2 and TRBJ2-5; 10 bases are a match to TRBD1. V dropped 3 bases and J dropped 5; count of bases not matched to a gene: 3. The CDR3 length is 14 residues. Germline loops: CDR1 SGHAT, CDR2 FQNNGV. CDR3: CASSLTTGGETQYF. The CDR3 coding sequence is TGTGCCAGCAGCTTGACGACAGGGGGCGAGACCCAGTACTTC.

The sample holds a few counts of this clone. This chain links TRBV5-6 with TRBJ1-1; D is unclear. Germline CDR1 reads SGHDT; CDR2 reads YYEEEE. The CDR3 has 15 amino acids. V was shortened by 1 base and J by 1 base, with 11 bases between the two germline ends. The CDR3: CASSLSYRENTEAFF. The CDR3 DNA follows: TGTGCCAGCAGCTTGAGTTACCGGGAGAACACTGAAGCTTTCTTT. The variable domain in full, with the rest retrieved from reference TRBV5-6 and TRBJ1-1, is DAGVTQSPTHLIKTRGQQVTLRCSPKSGHDTVSWYQQALGQGPQFIFQYYEEEERQRGNFPDRFSGHQFPNYSSELNVNALLLGDSALYLCASSLSYRENTEAFFGQGTRLTVV.

V gene TRBV19 combines with J gene TRBJ2-3, with a weak D call TRBD1 (6 bases). The CDR3 length is 17 residues. From germline, CDR1 is LNHDA and CDR2 SQIVND (reference sequence). Deletions cut 4 bases from V and 2 bases from J, with 19 bases between. In nucleotides, the CDR3 is TGTGCCAGTAGTACCGAGGGGACAAGTATTATCACAGATACGCAGTATTTT. It specifies CASSTEGTSIITDTQYF. The variable domain in full, with the rest retrieved from reference TRBV19 and TRBJ2-3, is DGGITQSPKYLFRKEGQNVTLSCEQNLNHDAMYWYRQDPGQGLRLIYYSQIVNDFQKGDIAEGYSVSREKKESFPLTVTSAQKNPTAFYLCASSTEGTSIITDTQYFGPGTRLTVL.

The chain couples TRBV7-2 to TRBJ2-1, with 13 nucleotides matching TRBD2. Trimming at V came to 6 bases and at J to 5 bases, leaving 7 bases not matched to a gene. This CDR3 has 16 residues. CDR1 and CDR2 (germline): SGHTA, FQGNSA. In nucleotides, the CDR3 is TGTGCCAGCAGTTTACGACTAGCGGGAGGTAACAATGAGCAGTTCTTC. Its translation is CASSLRLAGGNNEQFF.

This clone was counted between two and nine times. The V gene is TRBV29-1, the J gene TRBJ2-7, with D possibly being TRBD1 (6 bases). V shed 3 bases and J shed 6 bases, with 18 bases lying between them. Germline loops: CDR1 SQVTM, CDR2 ANQGSEA. This CDR3 region has 14 residues. The CDR3 here is CSVDSGQGLGEQYF. DNA for the CDR3: TGCAGCGTTGACTCCGGGCAGGGGTTGGGCGAGCAGTACTTC.

The V call is TRBV30, the J call TRBJ1-5, with D unclear. The CDR3 has 13 residues. Trimming removed 1 base from V and 0 bases from J, with 4 bases in between. Germline assignment: CDR1 GTSNPN and CDR2 SVGIG (reference sequence). CDR3 in DNA: TGTGCCTGGAGTGCAGATAGCAATCAGCCCCAGCATTTT. Amino acids: CAWSADSNQPQHF.

This clone was counted between two and nine times. The chain carries TRBV29-1 and TRBJ2-5; 12 bases line up with TRBD1. The V gene end was trimmed by 2 bases and the J gene end by 5 bases; junction bases not matched to a gene: 9. Germline CDR1 is SQVTM and CDR2 is ANQGSEA. This CDR3 comprises 16 residues. This CDR3 is CSVELLRDRGRETQYF. CDR3 coding DNA: TGCAGCGTTGAACTCCTCCGGGACAGGGGGCGGGAGACCCAGTACTTC.

This chain's CDR3 is CASSRVYRDRETQYF. The DNA of the CDR3 is TGCGCCAGCAGCCGAGTATACAGGGATCGAGAGACCCAGTACTTC. The chain combines TRBV4-3 with TRBJ2-5; weak D call: TRBD1 (6 bases). The CDR3 runs 15 residues. The V gene's germline CDR1 is LGHNA and CDR2 YSLEER. V gave up 4 bases and J gave up 4 bases, with 16 bases separating them.

In its sample, this clone was seen a few times. The rearrangement links TRBV9 to TRBJ2-5, with 7 bases fitting TRBD2. In germline, CDR1 is SGDLS, CDR2 YYNGEE. V trimming: 4 bases; J trimming: 5 bases; junction bases outside the gene matches: 11. There are 15 residues in the CDR3. The CDR3 DNA follows: TGTGCCAGCAGCCCCCGGGGGGACCCGGTGGAGACCCAGTACTTC. Its translation is CASSPRGDPVETQYF.

CDR3: CASRATGAFTGELFF. CDR3 DNA sequence: TGTGCCAGCAGGGCGACAGGGGCGTTCACCGGGGAGCTGTTTTTT. This chain links TRBV6-1 with TRBJ2-2; 8 bases agree with TRBD1. Germline CDR1 and CDR2: MNHNS and SASEGT. The CDR3 runs to 15 residues. J gave up 4 bases and V 6 bases, and 7 bases lay outside the gene matches.